Listed here are 25 T cell receptor beta chains from one sample, sequenced in a study of blood T cell repertoires in COVID-19. TCRdb's table, derived via immunoSEQ multiplex PCR, lists solely in-frame clones and lacks some. The table has about 130,000 clones, approximately 84% seen once. The sequencing sample was made of peripheral blood. These receptors came from a man between 65 and 80 years old with acute or convalescent COVID-19.

This sequence joins TRBV6-6 and TRBJ1-1; D possibly corresponds to TRBD1 (6 bases). This CDR3 contains 14 residues. V was trimmed by 0 bases and J by 4 bases, leaving 9 bases between them. Per germline, CDR1 MNHNY and CDR2 SVGAGI (reference sequence). CDR3 bases: TGTGCCAGCAGTTACTCAGCAGGGGCCACTGAAGCTTTCTTT. Amino acids: CASSYSAGATEAFF.

This clone appeared once. The chain is built from TRBV5-1 and TRBJ2-2, with a weak D call TRBD1 (5 bases). Trimming cost V 2 bases and J 3 bases, with 11 bases left between them. Germline V gene sequence: CDR1 SGHRS, CDR2 YFSETQ. The CDR3 consists of 15 residues. The CDR3 coding sequence is TGCGCCAGCAGCTTCGATCAGGGATACACCGGGGAGCTGTTTTTT. Translating gives CASSFDQGYTGELFF.

J is TRBJ2-7 and V is TRBV5-1; a possible D gene is TRBD2 (6 bases). This CDR3 region has 13 residues. Germline CDR1 and CDR2: SGHRS and YFSETQ. V was pared by 2 bases and J by 3 bases, with 9 bases between. This CDR3 is CASSFGTFYEQYF. The CDR3 DNA follows: TGCGCCAGCAGCTTCGGGACTTTCTACGAGCAGTACTTC.

The chain couples TRBV28 to TRBJ2-4; TRBD2 might be the D (7 bases). Deletions cut 8 bases from V and 8 bases from J, with 13 bases between. CDR3 length: 12 residues. Germline values: CDR1 MDHEN, CDR2 SYDVKM. CDR3 coding DNA: TGTGCCAGCGGGGGGGCGTTCGACATTCAGTACTTC. It specifies CASGGAFDIQYF.

This sequence joins TRBV27 and TRBJ2-1; 11 bases agree with TRBD1. The CDR3 sequence is 15 residues long. CDR1 and CDR2 from the germline V gene are MNHEY and SMNVEV (reference sequence). DNA of the CDR3: TGTACCACCCGGGCGGGGACAGGGGGCTACAATGAGCAGTTCTTC. Protein sequence: CTTRAGTGGYNEQFF.

The DNA for the CDR3 is TGTGCCAGCAGCTTAGCCCCCAGCGAGAACTATGGCTACACCTTC. It is translated as CASSLAPSENYGYTF. V and J are TRBV7-2 and TRBJ1-2; D remains unclear. The V gene's germline CDR1 is SGHTA and CDR2 FQGNSA. The CDR3 has 15 residues. Trimming removed 0 bases at V and 2 bases at J, with 10 bases between.

V usage is TRBV5-1 and J usage is TRBJ1-2, with 7 bases lining up with TRBD1. V shed 4 bases and J 8 bases; nucleotides not matched to a gene: 11. The CDR3 has 14 residues. Germline V CDR1 and CDR2: SGHRS, YFSETQ. CDR3 nucleotide sequence: TGCGCCAGCAGCCCGATCGACAGGGTCTGGGGCTACACCTTC. It specifies CASSPIDRVWGYTF.

This chain connects TRBV6-6 to TRBJ2-2; D is perhaps TRBD2 (7 bases). Germline CDR1 is MNHNY and CDR2 is SVGAGI (reference sequence). V dropped 1 base and J dropped 4 bases, with 13 bases sitting between them. The CDR3 consists of 16 residues. CDR3 sequence: CASSYLGGATTGELFF. Here the CDR3 DNA reads TGTGCCAGCAGTTACTTAGGGGGGGCCACCACCGGGGAGCTGTTTTTT.

This clone was seen a single time. V is TRBV6-5 and J is TRBJ1-6; 7 nucleotides align to TRBD1. V lost 2 bases, J lost 6 bases, and 4 bases stayed unmatched. Germline assignment: CDR1 MNHEY and CDR2 SVGAGI. The CDR3 totals 15 residues. CDR3 sequence: CASSYDRAANSPLHF. For the CDR3, the DNA is TGTGCCAGCAGTTACGACAGGGCTGCTAATTCACCCCTCCACTTT.

CDR3 nucleotides: TGTGCCAGCAGCCAAGATCGGGCGGGGGGCCTGAGCTCCTACAATGAGCAGTTCTTC. Protein sequence: CASSQDRAGGLSSYNEQFF. This chain links TRBV3-1 (or the pseudogene TRBV3-2) with TRBJ2-1, with 8 positions matching TRBD2. This CDR3 has 19 residues. The V and J ends lost 0 bases and 0 bases, in that order; junction bases with no gene match: 10. The germline V gene has CDR1 LGHDT and CDR2 YNNKEL (reference sequence).

The chain joins TRBV2 to TRBJ1-1, with a possible D match to TRBD1 (6 bases). V lost 10 bases and J lost 8, with 23 bases in between. The germline gives CDR1 SNHLY, CDR2 FYNNEI. The CDR3 consists of 14 residues. Here the CDR3 reads CATDRGGPQIEAFF. CDR3 nucleotides: TGTGCCACCGATCGAGGGGGTCCTCAGATCGAAGCTTTCTTT. The full variable domain, completed using reference TRBV2 and TRBJ1-1, is EPEVTQTPSHQVTQMGQEVILRCVPISNHLYFYWYRQILGQKVEFLVSFYNNEISEKSEIFDDQFSVERPDGSNFTLKIRSTKLEDSAMYFCATDRGGPQIEAFFGQGTRLTVV.

The chain recombines TRBV10-3 with TRBJ2-5; no firm D call. This CDR3 comprises 18 residues. CDR1 and CDR2 from the germline V gene are ENHRY and SYGVKD. The V and J ends lost 0 bases and 4 bases respectively, with 21 bases between them. The CDR3 DNA sequence: TGTGCCATCAGTGAGTCTGCTCCCGAGCGAAACCGACCAGAGACCCAGTACTTC. Amino acids: CAISESAPERNRPETQYF.

This chain links TRBV28 with TRBJ2-7; D gene uncertain. This CDR3 has 13 amino acids. Germline V CDR1 and CDR2: MDHEN, SYDVKM. V gave up 1 base and J gave up 3 bases, with 7 bases separating them. The CDR3 nucleotides read TGTGCCAGCAGTTTATATCAAAACTACGAGCAGTACTTC. This translates into CASSLYQNYEQYF.

This clone was recorded once. This chain links TRBV28 with TRBJ2-7, with TRBD1 identical over 9 bases. This CDR3 comprises 14 residues. Trimming removed 3 bases from V and 0 bases from J; junction bases left unmatched: 0. Germline assignment: CDR1 MDHEN and CDR2 SYDVKM. The CDR3 region has the DNA TGTGCCAGCAGTTTGACAGGGGGCTCCTACGAGCAGTACTTC. It specifies CASSLTGGSYEQYF.

V usage is TRBV7-8 and J usage is TRBJ2-5, with a possible D match to TRBD2 (5 bases). The CDR3 is 15 residues long. The germline CDR1 and CDR2 sequences are SGHVS and FQNEAQ. Trimming pared 1 base from V and 5 bases from J, leaving 14 bases between. The DNA of the CDR3 is TGTGCCAGCAGCTTAGGGGCCGACTACTGGGAGACCCAGTACTTC. This translates into CASSLGADYWETQYF. The full variable domain, its missing parts supplied by reference TRBV7-8 and TRBJ2-5, is GAGVSQSPRYKVAKRGQDVALRCDPISGHVSLFWYQQALGQGPEFLTYFQNEAQLDKSGLPSDRFFAERPEGSVSTLKIQRTQQEDSAVYLCASSLGADYWETQYFGPGTRLLVL.

V and J are TRBV11-2 and TRBJ1-1, with D possibly being TRBD1 (5 bases). This CDR3 contains 14 residues. Trimming took off 4 bases at V and 0 bases at J, with 9 bases between the two ends. The germline CDR1 and CDR2 sequences are SGHAT and FQNNGV. The DNA for the CDR3 is TGTGCCAGCAGCTCAGGGAACATGAACACTGAAGCTTTCTTT. Its translation: CASSSGNMNTEAFF.

The chain couples TRBV1 to TRBJ1-1; TRBD1, the table's D call, lacks a check against the DNA. TRBV1 is noted as a pseudogene. This CDR3 contains 14 residues. This CDR3 is CTSSQGQESPEAFF. In nucleotides, the CDR3 is TGCACCAGCAGCCAAGGACAGGAGTCTCCTGAAGCTTTCTTT.

This clone was recorded only once. This chain joins TRBV3-1 (or the pseudogene TRBV3-2) and TRBJ2-3; D perhaps matches TRBD1 (6 bases). Between the trimmed V and J ends, which lost 4 bases and 1 base, there was a span of 9 bases. The CDR3 spans 14 residues. Per germline, CDR1 LGHDT and CDR2 YNNKEL (reference sequence). This CDR3 reads CASSRRTGTDTQYF. CDR3 in DNA: TGTGCCAGCAGCCGGCGGACAGGCACAGATACGCAGTATTTT.

This chain uses TRBV5-8 with TRBJ1-1; D uncertain. CDR1 and CDR2 (germline): SGHTS, YDEGEE. The CDR3 runs to 15 residues. Trimming removed 3 bases at V and 1 base at J, with 13 bases between. Written as DNA, the CDR3 is TGTGCCAGCAGCTACGGAGGATTAAGGAACACTGAAGCTTTCTTT. This sequence encodes CASSYGGLRNTEAFF.

The chain has TRBV28 and TRBJ1-2; 7 bases are shared with TRBD1. With V trimmed by 5 bases and J by 0 bases, 9 bases remained unmatched. This CDR3 has 16 amino acids. Germline V CDR1 and CDR2: MDHEN, SYDVKM. CDR3 in amino acids: CASSHQTGPANYGYTF. In DNA form, the CDR3 reads TGTGCCAGCAGTCACCAGACAGGGCCAGCTAACTATGGCTACACCTTC.

Worth noting for this clone: At one of its ends the junction is not consistent with the germline gene, which may arise from a read error. V gene TRBV7-7 combines with J gene TRBJ2-5, with TRBD2 identical over 10 bases. Germline V gene data show CDR1 as SSHAT and CDR2 as FNYEAQ (reference sequence). This CDR3 comprises 15 residues. CDR3 in amino acids: CASSLGLAGAETQYF. The CDR3 region has the DNA TGTGCTAGCAGCTTAGGTCTAGCGGGGGCAGAGACCCAGTACTTC.

This clone was detected only a few times. V gene TRBV7-6 combines with J gene TRBJ2-1, with a possible D match to TRBD2 (7 bases). The germline gives CDR1 SGHVS, CDR2 FNYEAQ. This CDR3 has 16 amino acids. V lost 0 bases, J lost 8 bases, and 17 bases lay in between. This CDR3 is CASSLARAGAGDEQFF. In DNA, the CDR3 is TGTGCCAGCAGCTTAGCCCGCGCGGGGGCCGGGGATGAGCAGTTCTTC.

The chain carries TRBV28 and TRBJ1-4, with TRBD1 as a possible D gene (5 bases). This CDR3 has 14 residues. Germline V gives CDR1 MDHEN, CDR2 SYDVKM. The V end was cut by 1 base, the J end by 7 bases, with 10 bases between. Written as DNA, the CDR3 is TGTGCCAGCAGTTTATTTCAAGGGGTTGAAAAACTGTTTTTT. This encodes CASSLFQGVEKLFF.

This chain joins TRBV7-8 and TRBJ2-5; no firm D call. The CDR3 is made up of 11 amino acids. V lost 5 bases to trimming and J lost 2 bases, with 3 bases between them. Germline V gene lookup returns CDR1 SGHVS and CDR2 FQNEAQ. CDR3 protein: CASSPQETQYF. The CDR3 DNA reads as TGTGCCAGCAGCCCACAAGAGACCCAGTACTTC. The whole variable domain, remainder taken from reference TRBV7-8 and TRBJ2-5, is GAGVSQSPRYKVAKRGQDVALRCDPISGHVSLFWYQQALGQGPEFLTYFQNEAQLDKSGLPSDRFFAERPEGSVSTLKIQRTQQEDSAVYLCASSPQETQYFGPGTRLLVL.

The chain employs TRBV7-9 and TRBJ1-1, with 7 positions matching TRBD1. Unmatched junction bases numbered 19, after V lost 6 bases and J lost 3 bases. The CDR3 is 18 residues long. CDR1 and CDR2 (germline): SEHNR, FQNEAQ (reference sequence). The CDR3 spells CASRPPWRQGLWDTEAFF. The CDR3 DNA follows: TGTGCCAGCAGACCCCCGTGGCGACAGGGATTATGGGACACTGAAGCTTTCTTT.